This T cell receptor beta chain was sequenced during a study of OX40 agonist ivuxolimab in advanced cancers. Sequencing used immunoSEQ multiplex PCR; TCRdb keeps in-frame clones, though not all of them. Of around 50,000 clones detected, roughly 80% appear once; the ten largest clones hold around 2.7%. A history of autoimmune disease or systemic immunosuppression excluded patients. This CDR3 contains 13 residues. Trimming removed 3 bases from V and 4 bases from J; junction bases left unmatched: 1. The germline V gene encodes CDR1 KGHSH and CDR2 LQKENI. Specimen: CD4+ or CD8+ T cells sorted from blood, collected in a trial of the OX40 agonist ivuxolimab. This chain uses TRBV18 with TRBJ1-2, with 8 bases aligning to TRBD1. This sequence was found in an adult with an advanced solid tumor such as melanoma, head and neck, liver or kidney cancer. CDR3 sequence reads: CASSPDRAYGYTF. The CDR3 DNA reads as TGTGCCAGCTCACCGGACAGGGCCTATGGCTACACCTTC. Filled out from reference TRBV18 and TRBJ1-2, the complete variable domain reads NAGVMQNPRHLVRRRGQEARLRCSPMKGHSHVYWYRQLPEEGLKFMVYLQKENIIDESGMPKERFSAEFPKEGPSILRIQQVVRGDSAAYFCASSPDRAYGYTFGSGTRLTVV.